What follows are 19 T cell receptor beta chains derived from one specimen sequenced in a study of T cell changes during pregnancy in multiple sclerosis. Here immunoSEQ multiplex PCR was the method, and the copy in TCRdb shows in-frame clones only, minus some. This repertoire shows about 45,000 clones, roughly 90% found once; its top ten account for about 0.7%. The sample in question was CD4+ T cells from peripheral blood mononuclear cells, obtained before pregnancy. These receptors were taken from a female donor with multiple sclerosis, enrolled in a pregnancy study.

CDR3 sequence (DNA): TGCGCCAGCAGTACGGGACAGGGGGATCAGCCCCAGCATTTT. Its protein is CASSTGQGDQPQHF. V and J are TRBV5-1 and TRBJ1-5, with 11 bases matching TRBD1. The CDR3 has 14 amino acids. Germline CDR1 SGHRS, CDR2 YFSETQ. J gave up 5 bases and V 5 bases, and 3 bases lay outside the gene matches.

The chain links TRBV4-1 to TRBJ1-2; D not resolved. The CDR3 is made up of 12 amino acids. CDR1 MGHRA and CDR2 YSYEKL come from the germline V gene. V was clipped by 2 bases and J by 8 bases, with 9 bases between them. The CDR3 nucleotides are TGCGCCAGCAGCCAACCGGTGGGCGGCTACACCTTC. This gives the protein CASSQPVGGYTF.

The chain employs TRBV9 and TRBJ2-1; D possibly corresponds to TRBD2 (5 bases). The CDR3 spans 13 residues. CDR1 is SGDLS, CDR2 YYNGEE, per germline. V shed 2 bases and J shed 6 bases, with 9 bases lying between them. The CDR3 loop reads CASSVAGLNEQFF. DNA of the CDR3: TGTGCCAGCAGCGTTGCGGGCCTCAATGAGCAGTTCTTC.

CDR3 nucleotide sequence: TGTGCCAGTAGTATTAGGGGGTCGGGTGAAAAACTGTTTTTT. Its translation: CASSIRGSGEKLFF. The chain joins TRBV19 to TRBJ1-4; tentatively, D is TRBD1 (6 bases). V lost 3 bases to trimming and J lost 7 bases, with 12 bases between them. The CDR3 consists of 14 residues. Germline assignment: CDR1 LNHDA and CDR2 SQIVND (reference sequence).

The V gene is TRBV2, the J gene TRBJ1-3; D ambiguous. There are 14 residues in the CDR3. CDR1 is SNHLY, CDR2 FYNNEI, per germline. V was shortened by 7 bases and J by 0 bases, with 10 bases between the two germline ends. Written as DNA, the CDR3 is TGTGCCAGCATAATCGGGTTCTCTGGAAACACCATATATTTT. Its translation is CASIIGFSGNTIYF.

The genes are TRBV2 and TRBJ2-7; tentative D call: TRBD2 (5 bases). The length of the CDR3 is 12 residues. The V and J ends lost 6 bases and 2 bases respectively, with 8 bases between them. In germline, CDR1 is SNHLY, CDR2 FYNNEI. CDR3 DNA sequence: TGTGCCAGCAGGAGGGAGACCTACGAGCAGTACTTC. Protein product: CASRRETYEQYF.

The rearrangement joins TRBV20-1 to TRBJ1-2; D not resolved. CDR1 and CDR2 (germline): DFQATT, SNEGSKA (reference sequence). CDR3 length equals 11 residues. Trimming stripped 5 bases from V and 6 bases from J, with 10 bases between. The CDR3 spells CSAGEAHGYTF. In nucleotides, the CDR3 is TGCAGTGCTGGGGAGGCCCATGGCTACACCTTC.

V usage is TRBV4-3 and J usage is TRBJ2-3, with TRBD2 identical over 12 bases. Germline V gene lookup returns CDR1 LGHNA and CDR2 YSLEER. The length of the CDR3 is 18 residues. With V trimmed by 3 bases and J by 5 bases, 12 bases remained unmatched. CDR3 nucleotide sequence: TGCGCCAGCAGCCAGGTCACGGCTAGCGGGGGGGCCGGAGATACGCAGTATTTT. This translates into CASSQVTASGGAGDTQYF.

This sequence joins TRBV5-1 and TRBJ1-4; D ambiguous. The CDR3 length is 14 residues. Trimming cost V 1 base and J 5 bases, with 9 bases left between them. Germline CDR1 is SGHRS and CDR2 is YFSETQ. CDR3 sequence reads: CASSLRGSNEKLFF. Written as DNA, the CDR3 is TGCGCCAGCAGCTTGCGAGGGTCCAATGAAAAACTGTTTTTT.

The V call is TRBV30, the J call TRBJ2-5; D uncertain. This CDR3 contains 11 residues. Germline-derived CDR1 and CDR2 are GTSNPN and SVGIG (reference sequence). Trimming shortened V by 2 bases and J by 5 bases, and 6 bases separated the two germline ends. The CDR3 loop reads CAWSPRETQYF. The CDR3 DNA is TGTGCCTGGAGTCCTAGGGAGACCCAGTACTTC.

The rearrangement links TRBV7-3 to TRBJ2-7; D not certain. CDR1 is SGHTA, CDR2 FQGTGA, per germline. Trimming pared 8 bases from V and 0 bases from J, leaving 17 bases between. This CDR3 region has 15 residues. The CDR3 reads CASSYAIGSSYEQYF. The CDR3, as DNA: TGTGCCAGCTCCTATGCCATCGGTTCCTCCTACGAGCAGTACTTC. The whole variable domain, remainder taken from reference TRBV7-3 and TRBJ2-7, is GAGVSQTPSNKVTEKGKYVELRCDPISGHTALYWYRQSLGQGPEFLIYFQGTGAADDSGLPNDRFFAVRPEGSVSTLKIQRTERGDSAVYLCASSYAIGSSYEQYFGPGTRLTVT.

The chain couples TRBV19 to TRBJ2-2; D ambiguous. V was cut by 5 bases and J by 6 bases, with 10 bases left in between. Germline CDR1 reads LNHDA; CDR2 reads SQIVND (reference sequence). The CDR3 length is 13 residues. CDR3 loop: CASSPISPGELFF. The CDR3 DNA sequence: TGTGCCAGTAGTCCCATTAGTCCCGGGGAGCTGTTTTTT.

The V call is TRBV30, the J call TRBJ2-3; possible D gene TRBD2, 6 bases. V was trimmed by 1 base and J by 13 bases, leaving 18 bases between them. The CDR3 has 13 residues. Germline CDR1 reads GTSNPN; CDR2 reads SVGIG (reference sequence). CDR3 in amino acids: CAWSDSRTMGEYF. In nucleotides, the CDR3 is TGTGCCTGGAGTGACTCTAGGACTATGGGAGAGTATTTT.

Concerning this clone itself: Different DNA sequences within this sample yield the same CDR3. This chain joins TRBV7-2 and TRBJ2-5, with D uncertain. V lost 3 bases to trimming and J lost 0 bases, with 5 bases between them. Germline CDR1 SGHTA, CDR2 FQGNSA. The CDR3 totals 13 residues. The CDR3 region has the DNA TGTGCCAGCAGCTTGTCGTACCAAGAGACCCAGTACTTC. Amino acid sequence: CASSLSYQETQYF.

The V gene is TRBV7-6, the J gene TRBJ2-7; 9 bases match TRBD1. The V segment lost 1 base and the J segment 2 bases; nucleotides outside the gene matches: 3. Germline assignment: CDR1 SGHVS and CDR2 FNYEAQ. This CDR3 has 15 residues. The DNA of the CDR3 is TGTGCCAGCAGCTTAGGGACAGGGGCTACCTACGAGCAGTACTTC. It translates to CASSLGTGATYEQYF. Drawing the rest from reference TRBV7-6 and TRBJ2-7, the complete variable domain is GAGVSQSPRYKVTKRGQDVALRCDPISGHVSLYWYRQALGQGPEFLTYFNYEAQQDKSGLPNDRFSAERPEGSISTLTIQRTEQRDSAMYRCASSLGTGATYEQYFGPGTRLTVT.

This chain uses TRBV5-1 with TRBJ2-5, with TRBD1 matching 7 bases. Looked up from germline, CDR1 is SGHRS and CDR2 is YFSETQ. V trimming: 4 bases; J trimming: 5 bases; junction bases outside the gene matches: 8. The CDR3 length is 14 residues. In DNA, the CDR3 is TGCGCCAGCAGCACCACAGGGGCCTCGGAGACCCAGTACTTC. It translates to CASSTTGASETQYF.

As concerns this clone: This specimen includes other DNA sequences encoding the same CDR3. V and J are TRBV5-1 and TRBJ1-5; 7 positions match TRBD1. Germline CDR1 is SGHRS and CDR2 is YFSETQ. CDR3 length: 15 amino acids. The J segment lost 6 bases and the V segment lost 0 bases, leaving 6 bases of the junction unmatched. The CDR3 sequence is CASSLGDSLGQPQHF. The CDR3 region has the DNA TGCGCCAGCAGCTTGGGGGACAGTTTAGGTCAGCCCCAGCATTTT.

This clone has just one count. The chain employs TRBV7-9 and TRBJ2-7; 7 bases match TRBD1. Trimming at V came to 1 base and at J to 2 bases, leaving 8 bases not matched to a gene. Germline CDR1 is SEHNR and CDR2 is FQNEAQ (reference sequence). The CDR3 consists of 16 residues. The DNA of the CDR3 is TGTGCCAGCAGCTTAGAGGGACAGCCTAAACCCTACGAGCAGTACTTC. Its translation: CASSLEGQPKPYEQYF.

The chain combines TRBV5-4 with TRBJ1-1, with unresolved D. Germline CDR1 is SGHNT and CDR2 is YYREEE (reference sequence). This CDR3 is built from 12 residues. Trimming left V 4 bases short and J 2 bases short, with 6 bases between. The CDR3: CASSRTNTEAFF. For the CDR3, the DNA is TGTGCCAGCAGCCGGACTAACACTGAAGCTTTCTTT.